Shown below are 25 T cell receptor beta chains from a single sample sequenced in a study of T cell responses to AZD1222 COVID-19 vaccine. Clones were read by immunoSEQ multiplex PCR, and TCRdb kept only the in-frame ones, dropping some. This sample has tens of thousands of clones; around 89% occur once, and the top ten carry 12%. Sequenced here: peripheral blood, sampled 28 days after the second AZD1222 dose. These TCRs come from an adult who received the AZD1222 COVID-19 vaccine.

The CDR3 region has the DNA TGTGCCAGCAGCTTCCGACTGCTGGAGGGCCAGCCCCAGCATTTT. It codes for CASSFRLLEGQPQHF. The chain combines TRBV5-5 with TRBJ1-5; D gene unclear. V lost 2 bases and J lost 7, with 16 bases in between. Germline-derived CDR1 and CDR2 are SGHKS and YYEKEE (reference sequence). This CDR3 is 15 amino acids long.

This clone turned up a few times. This rearrangement joins TRBV19 to TRBJ1-2, with 8 bases that match TRBD1. V gave up 6 bases and J gave up 4 bases; unmatched junction bases: 10. The germline CDR1 and CDR2 sequences are LNHDA and SQIVND (reference sequence). This CDR3 has 15 amino acids. DNA for the CDR3: TGTGCCAGTAGCAATACAGGGGGATGGAGCTATGGCTACACCTTC. It yields the protein CASSNTGGWSYGYTF.

The chain recombines TRBV5-1 with TRBJ1-3; TRBD1 might be the D (5 bases). V was cut by 3 bases and J by 3 bases, with 16 bases left in between. Germline CDR1 is SGHRS and CDR2 is YFSETQ. There are 16 residues in the CDR3. CDR3 loop: CASSYTPQGDGNTIYF. In nucleotides, the CDR3 is TGCGCCAGCAGCTACACCCCCCAGGGAGATGGAAACACCATATATTTT. Filled out from reference TRBV5-1 and TRBJ1-3, the complete variable domain reads KAGVTQTPRYLIKTRGQQVTLSCSPISGHRSVSWYQQTPGQGLQFLFEYFSETQRNKGNFPGRFSGRQFSNSRSEMNVSTLELGDSALYLCASSYTPQGDGNTIYFGEGSWLTVV.

CDR3 DNA sequence: TGTGCCAGCAGTCCACGGACAGGGTACAATGAGCAGTTCTTC. Translation: CASSPRTGYNEQFF. V and J are TRBV6-5 and TRBJ2-1; TRBD1 matches at 8 bases. J was trimmed by 4 bases and V by 5 bases; bases with no gene match: 4. CDR1 and CDR2 (germline): MNHEY, SVGAGI. The CDR3 has 14 amino acids.

This clone was seen only once. The chain combines TRBV6-5 with TRBJ1-1, with D maybe TRBD1 (5 bases). The V and J ends lost 5 bases and 9 bases respectively, with 16 bases between them. The CDR3 contains 13 residues. CDR1 and CDR2 (germline): MNHEY, SVGAGI. CDR3 nucleotides: TGTGCCAGCAGTAGCCCGGGCGCAGGGAAAGCTTTCTTT. Translated: CASSSPGAGKAFF.

Of note for this clone: One end of the junction fails to match germline, which may point to a read error. J is TRBJ2-4 and V is TRBV28; D is possibly TRBD1 or TRBD2 (5 bases each). The germline gives CDR1 MDHEN, CDR2 SYDVKM. The length of the CDR3 is 9 residues. This CDR3 reads CARNGREHF. For the CDR3, the DNA is TGTGCCAGGAACGGCAGGGAGCACTTC.

This chain links TRBV6-5 with TRBJ2-7, with D unclear. Germline CDR1 and CDR2: MNHEY and SVGAGI. The V end was cut by 2 bases, the J end by 3 bases, with 8 bases between. The CDR3 runs to 13 residues. CDR3 coding DNA: TGTGCCAGCAGTTACCAAGATGGCTACGAGCAGTACTTC. As protein: CASSYQDGYEQYF.

This clone was seen just once. In DNA, the CDR3 is TGTGCCAGCAGTAATTGGGACAGTGAAGCTTTCTTT. Translation gives CASSNWDSEAFF. V usage is TRBV6-1 and J usage is TRBJ1-1; 7 bases fit TRBD1. The V gene end was trimmed by 5 bases and the J gene end by 7 bases; junction bases not matched to a gene: 4. The CDR3 totals 12 residues. CDR1 MNHNS and CDR2 SASEGT come from the germline V gene.

Only a few counts were recorded for this clone. CDR3 nucleotides: TGTGCCAGCAGTTCGTCGACCGCTCAAGAGACCCAGTACTTC. Translating it yields CASSSSTAQETQYF. The chain uses TRBV28 and TRBJ2-5; no firm D call. Germline-derived CDR1 and CDR2 are MDHEN and SYDVKM. The CDR3 runs 14 residues. The V and J ends lost 4 bases and 2 bases respectively, with 11 bases between them.

The V gene is TRBV6-5, the J gene TRBJ2-5; 7 nucleotides line up with TRBD1. After removal of 4 bases from V and 3 bases from J, the junction contained 2 bases not matched to a gene. This CDR3 has 13 amino acids. Germline lookup yields CDR1 MNHEY and CDR2 SVGAGI. CDR3: CASSFQGEETQYF. The CDR3 DNA reads as TGTGCCAGCAGTTTCCAGGGGGAAGAGACCCAGTACTTC.

The J gene is TRBJ1-1, the V gene TRBV6-6, with 11 bases that match TRBD1. Germline V gene data show CDR1 as MNHNY and CDR2 as SVGAGI (reference sequence). The CDR3 contains 14 residues. Germline trimming cut 6 bases from V and 3 bases from J; bases unmatched to any gene: 3. CDR3 protein: CASSPGQGDTEAFF. The DNA for the CDR3 is TGTGCCAGCAGCCCGGGACAGGGGGACACTGAAGCTTTCTTT.

This sequence joins TRBV18 and TRBJ1-3, with D tentatively TRBD1 (5 bases). Trimming cost V 1 base and J 8 bases, with 12 bases left between them. The CDR3 contains 14 residues. Germline V gene lookup returns CDR1 KGHSH and CDR2 LQKENI. The DNA of the CDR3 is TGTGCCAGCTCACCACGGGAGGGGTCGGACACCATATATTTT. Translated: CASSPREGSDTIYF.

Here the CDR3 DNA reads TGCGCCAGCAGCTTGGAGGGGGGAAAGAGCACTGAAGCTTTCTTT. Protein sequence: CASSLEGGKSTEAFF. The gene calls are TRBV5-1 and TRBJ1-1; possibly TRBD1 for D (6 bases). V lost 0 bases to trimming and J lost 4 bases, with 13 bases between them. The CDR3 totals 15 residues. CDR1 SGHRS and CDR2 YFSETQ come from the germline V gene. Complete variable domain (other parts from reference TRBV5-1 and TRBJ1-1): KAGVTQTPRYLIKTRGQQVTLSCSPISGHRSVSWYQQTPGQGLQFLFEYFSETQRNKGNFPGRFSGRQFSNSRSEMNVSTLELGDSALYLCASSLEGGKSTEAFFGQGTRLTVV.

The chain recombines TRBV5-1 with TRBJ2-5, with D possibly matching TRBD1 (5 bases). V lost 5 bases and J lost 3, with 11 bases in between. CDR1 SGHRS and CDR2 YFSETQ come from the germline V gene. This CDR3 contains 13 residues. CDR3 protein: CASSVGAEETQYF. In DNA, the CDR3 is TGCGCCAGCAGTGTAGGGGCCGAAGAGACCCAGTACTTC.

This chain joins TRBV6-1 and TRBJ2-7, with no clear D. This CDR3 comprises 15 residues. The germline V gene has CDR1 MNHNS and CDR2 SASEGT. V was shortened by 0 bases and J by 5 bases, with 14 bases between the two germline ends. The CDR3 sequence: CASSEAGAPEDEQYF. The CDR3 coding sequence is TGTGCCAGCAGTGAAGCAGGCGCGCCTGAAGACGAGCAGTACTTC.

The CDR3 reads CASRDAVSNQPQHF. Here the CDR3 DNA reads TGTGCCAGCAGGGATGCGGTCAGCAATCAGCCCCAGCATTTT. The chain joins TRBV2 to TRBJ1-5; D uncertain. CDR3 length: 14 residues. Trimming removed 6 bases from V and 1 base from J, with 10 bases in between. Germline V gene data show CDR1 as SNHLY and CDR2 as FYNNEI.

This chain uses TRBV6-5 with TRBJ2-1; D possibly corresponds to TRBD1 (5 bases). Germline V lookup: CDR1 MNHEY, CDR2 SVGAGI. V lost 7 bases to trimming and J lost 8 bases, with 9 bases between them. The CDR3 is made up of 11 amino acids. The DNA for the CDR3 is TGTGCCAGCACCCAGGGTTATGAGCAGTTCTTC. Translating it yields CASTQGYEQFF.

V usage is TRBV9 and J usage is TRBJ1-3; D not resolved. V lost 3 bases to trimming and J lost 0 bases, with 10 bases between them. The CDR3 consists of 15 residues. The germline gives CDR1 SGDLS, CDR2 YYNGEE. CDR3 sequence (DNA): TGTGCCAGCAGCGCCGATGAGGTCTCTGGAAACACCATATATTTT. Translated, it gives CASSADEVSGNTIYF.

This sequence joins TRBV9 and TRBJ2-2, with 9 bases matching TRBD2. Germline V gives CDR1 SGDLS, CDR2 YYNGEE. The CDR3 runs to 17 residues. The V gene end was trimmed by 1 base and the J gene end by 4 bases; junction bases not matched to a gene: 8. The CDR3 region has the DNA TGTGCCAGCAGCGTAAACGGCGGGAGGGCCCTCACCGGGGAGCTGTTTTTT. This translates into CASSVNGGRALTGELFF.

This clone was detected a few times. The V and J genes are TRBV18 and TRBJ2-6; D is perhaps TRBD1 or TRBD2 (6 bases each). Germline values: CDR1 KGHSH, CDR2 LQKENI. Trimming removed 6 bases at V and 2 bases at J, with 11 bases between. The CDR3 has 15 amino acids. The CDR3 DNA follows: TGTGCCAGCTCTCCGGGGGCGCCTGGGGCCAACGTCCTGACTTTC. It translates to CASSPGAPGANVLTF.

CDR3 sequence reads: CASSRTGNTEAFF. The CDR3 DNA sequence: TGTGCCAGCAGCCGTACAGGGAACACTGAAGCTTTCTTT. The rearrangement joins TRBV5-5 to TRBJ1-1, with TRBD1 as a possible D gene (5 bases). Germline V lookup: CDR1 SGHKS, CDR2 YYEKEE (reference sequence). Trimming pared 4 bases from V and 1 base from J, leaving 8 bases between. This CDR3 has 13 residues.

V gene TRBV6-1 combines with J gene TRBJ1-3; D gene ambiguous. Germline CDR1 MNHNS, CDR2 SASEGT. Trimming shortened V by 1 base and J by 0 bases, and 1 base separated the two germline ends. CDR3 length: 13 residues. For the CDR3, the DNA is TGTGCCAGCAGTGAAGTCTCTGGAAACACCATATATTTT. Its protein product is CASSEVSGNTIYF.

The J gene is TRBJ2-7, the V gene TRBV5-1; 7 bases align to TRBD1. Germline V gene data show CDR1 as SGHRS and CDR2 as YFSETQ. With 4 bases clipped from V and 2 bases from J, the junction kept 18 bases outside the gene matches. CDR3 size: 18 residues. CDR3 amino acids: CASSLSPGTDPLTYEQYF. DNA for the CDR3: TGCGCCAGCAGCCTCAGTCCCGGGACAGATCCCCTGACCTACGAGCAGTACTTC. The full variable domain, in which reference TRBV5-1 and TRBJ2-7 provide the parts outside the CDR3, is KAGVTQTPRYLIKTRGQQVTLSCSPISGHRSVSWYQQTPGQGLQFLFEYFSETQRNKGNFPGRFSGRQFSNSRSEMNVSTLELGDSALYLCASSLSPGTDPLTYEQYFGPGTRLTVT.

The chain links TRBV4-2 to TRBJ1-2; a possible D gene is TRBD1 (6 bases). This CDR3 has 15 amino acids. V was trimmed by 3 bases and J by 2 bases, leaving 13 bases between them. Per the germline V gene, CDR1 is LGHNA and CDR2 is YNFKEQ. CDR3: CASSHPGTRNYGYTF. As DNA, the CDR3 is TGTGCCAGCAGCCATCCCGGGACAAGAAACTATGGCTACACCTTC.

V gene TRBV7-9 combines with J gene TRBJ1-3; D ambiguous. Germline V gene lookup returns CDR1 SEHNR and CDR2 FQNEAQ (reference sequence). V lost 5 bases and J lost 2, with 16 bases in between. The CDR3 length is 16 residues. CDR3 sequence (DNA): TGTGCCAGCAGCCCCCGGTCGTTTAGGACTGGAAACACCATATATTTT. This encodes CASSPRSFRTGNTIYF.